This T cell receptor (beta chain) was captured by sequencing in a study of T-cell memory formation after mild COVID-19 (dated by TCRdb to 2020 to 2023). Background on the whole study: TCR sequence clusters from the two donors were found to be largely donor specific. In two donors, T-cell clones that expanded and contracted after mild COVID-19 were tracked by sequencing TCRalpha and TCRbeta repertoires over time. Two young, previously healthy adult volunteers, one female and one male, were included in the cohort.

Sequencer: Illumina NovaSeq 6000. TCRalpha and TCRbeta cDNA libraries were built by 5'RACE with constant-segment primers, adding sample barcodes and unique molecular identifiers. Trizol reagent was used to extract RNA from every sample. Library amplification was performed in two PCR steps, and a second sample barcode and Illumina TruSeq adapters were introduced in the second step. Sequencing of libraries was performed on an Illumina NovaSeq with 2 x 150 bp paired-end reads. The authors' analysis ran thus. Demultiplexing of reads and collapsing into UMI-guided consensus sequences were performed with migec v1.2.7. Using mixcr v2.1.11, UMI consensuses were aligned to TRA and TRB V and J templates and then assembled into clonotypes. A clonotype was counted as expanded or contracted only when both edgeR and NoisET called the clonotype significant, with the noise models trained on biological replicates. For edgeR calls, the cutoffs were a false discovery rate-adjusted p below 0.01 and a log2 fold-change threshold of 1. As an exploratory analysis of dynamics, PCA with hierarchical clustering was applied to max-normalized trajectories of the 1000 most abundant clonotypes. Each responding clone was given a CD4 or CD8 phenotype based on the CD4+ and CD8+ repertoires, which had been sequenced separately. The public sequencing data were trimmed at Q25 with fastp and processed into clonotypes with MiXCR by TCRdb, which kept only in-frame beta chains. For every CDR3 protein sequence, its rows merge into one entry that carries the most common genes and DNA. The V and J calls were not made by the authors but by TCRdb's processing. The sample table shows some 320,000 distinct CDR3 sequences, and approximately 15% are seen once. The ten largest clonotypes hold 20% to 25% of the sample.

What the study reported, not specific to this receptor: Only a couple of mild cases were covered in the study, and larger cohorts including severe cases with pre-infection samples were considered necessary. Whether the second-wave clones peaking on day 37 were SARS-CoV-2 specific was not confirmed. Clones contracting from day 15 to 85 had balanced CD4/CD8 phenotypes, while a second wave expanding from day 15 to 37 was biased towards CD4+. Contracting CD4+ clones were found mainly in CM and EM memory subsets, while CD8+ clones were enriched in EMRA. Some responding clones were detected in pre-infection memory, suggesting pre-existing cross-reactive memory T cells joined the SARS-CoV-2 response.

Ficoll-Paque density gradient centrifugation was the method used to isolate PBMCs. Note on this clonotype: The antigen this receptor binds is unknown. No per-base quality is available; no much larger clone lies one base away.

This sequence originates from a man between 18 and 35 years old who had mild COVID-19 (a few samples of this study predate the infection). The sample titles of this study are shuffled in the database, so cell type and time point are left out; the donor was told from shared clones. The sample comprised PBMCs or a T cell subset sorted from them (not recorded which).

The nucleotides read TGCAGTGCTAGTGACGGACAGGGCCACTCCTACGAGCAGTACGTC. It is translated as CSASDGQGHSYEQYV. The chain links TRBV20-1 with TRBJ2-7; 8 junctional bases match TRBD1. Germline trimming: 3 bases from V, 0 bases from J; junction bases outside gene matches: 7. The CDR3 covers 15 residues, taking in both the cysteine and the valine. CDR3 DNA is the only sequence kept; it has 45 bases, read in frame from the first base. Reading the germline V gene (reference sequence) gives CDR1 DFQATT and CDR2 SNEGSKA.